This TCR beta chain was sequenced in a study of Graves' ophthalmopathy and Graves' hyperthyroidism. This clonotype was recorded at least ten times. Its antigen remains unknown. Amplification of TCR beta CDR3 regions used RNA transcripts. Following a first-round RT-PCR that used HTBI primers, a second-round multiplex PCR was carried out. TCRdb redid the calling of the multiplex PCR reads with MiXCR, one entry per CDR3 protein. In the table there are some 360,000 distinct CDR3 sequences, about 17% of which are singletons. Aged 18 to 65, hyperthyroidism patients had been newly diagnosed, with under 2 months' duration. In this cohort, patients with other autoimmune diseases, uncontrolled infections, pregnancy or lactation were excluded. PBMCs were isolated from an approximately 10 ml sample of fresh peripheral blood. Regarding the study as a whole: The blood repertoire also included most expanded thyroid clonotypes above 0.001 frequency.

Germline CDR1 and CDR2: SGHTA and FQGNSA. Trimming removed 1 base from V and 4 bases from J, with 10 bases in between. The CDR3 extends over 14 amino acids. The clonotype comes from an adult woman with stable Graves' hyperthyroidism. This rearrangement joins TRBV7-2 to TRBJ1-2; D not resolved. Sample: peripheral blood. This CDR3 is CASSLDRGPYGYTF. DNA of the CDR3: TGTGCCAGCAGCTTAGACCGAGGCCCCTATGGCTACACCTTC.